A selection of T cell receptor beta chains follows, all from one sample in a study of CD8 T cells in ankylosing spondylitis. MiXCR, run by TCRdb on the 5' RACE reads, gives a single entry per CDR3 protein. The sample includes about 130,000 distinct CDR3 sequences, 10% to 12% of them seen just once. Material: blood, either unsorted or a sorted T cell fraction (not recorded which). The receptors come from a female donor with ankylosing spondylitis or in good health (not recorded which). The CDR3 runs from the conserved cysteine through the conserved F or W. D genes are given only for firm matches. Clone size is given for some rows only: seen once, a few or many times, or a class if the clone is expanded.

d_gene	v_gene	j_gene	abundance	CDR3aa	CDR3nt
NA	TRBV29-1	TRBJ2-1	many	CSVEDPTSLFEQFF	TGCAGCGTTGAAGATCCTACTAGCCTTTTTGAGCAGTTCTTC
NA	TRBV20-1	TRBJ2-5	many	CSARGQGETQYF	TGCAGTGCTAGAGGCCAGGGCGAGACCCAGTACTTC
NA	TRBV20-1	TRBJ2-1	many	CSAPGGGNNEQFF	TGCAGTGCCCCTGGGGGGGGCAACAATGAGCAGTTCTTC
TRBD2	TRBV29-1	TRBJ2-4	many	CSVDTSGNIQYF	TGCAGCGTTGACACTAGCGGAAACATTCAGTACTTC
TRBD1	TRBV18	TRBJ1-3	NA	CASSPMTGGISGNTIYF	TGTGCCAGCTCTCCCATGACAGGGGGAATCTCTGGAAACACCATATATTTT
TRBD1	TRBV18	TRBJ1-1	many	CASSPGQGLAEAFF	TGTGCCAGCTCGCCGGGACAGGGATTAGCTGAAGCTTTCTTT
TRBD2	TRBV11-2	TRBJ2-3	NA	CASSTSGGRGDTQYF	TGTGCCAGCAGCACTAGCGGGGGGCGAGGAGATACGCAGTATTTT
TRBD2	TRBV3-1	TRBJ2-5	many	CASSPTTSGIQIQETQYF	TGTGCCAGCAGCCCAACGACTAGCGGTATCCAAATCCAAGAGACCCAGTACTTC
NA	TRBV6-5	TRBJ1-1	many	CASSYSYRAGTEAFF	TGTGCCAGCAGTTACTCCTACAGGGCTGGCACTGAAGCTTTCTTT
TRBD1	TRBV5-1	TRBJ1-2	many	CASSFRQGYGYTF	TGCGCCAGCAGCTTCCGACAGGGCTATGGCTACACCTTC
NA	TRBV18	TRBJ1-1	many	CASLWGALNTEAFF	TGTGCCAGCTTATGGGGGGCCCTGAACACTGAAGCTTTCTTT
NA	TRBV23-1	TRBJ2-1	NA	CASERGCNEQFF	TGCGCCAGCGAGAGAGGGTGCAATGAGCAGTTCTTC
TRBD2	TRBV6-5	TRBJ2-3	many	CASSYNSAGGTDTQYF	TGTGCCAGCAGTTACAATTCGGCGGGAGGCACAGATACGCAGTATTTT
NA	TRBV5-1	TRBJ2-2	NA	CASSAQMGNTGELFF	TGCGCCAGCAGCGCCCAGATGGGAAACACCGGGGAGCTGTTTTTT